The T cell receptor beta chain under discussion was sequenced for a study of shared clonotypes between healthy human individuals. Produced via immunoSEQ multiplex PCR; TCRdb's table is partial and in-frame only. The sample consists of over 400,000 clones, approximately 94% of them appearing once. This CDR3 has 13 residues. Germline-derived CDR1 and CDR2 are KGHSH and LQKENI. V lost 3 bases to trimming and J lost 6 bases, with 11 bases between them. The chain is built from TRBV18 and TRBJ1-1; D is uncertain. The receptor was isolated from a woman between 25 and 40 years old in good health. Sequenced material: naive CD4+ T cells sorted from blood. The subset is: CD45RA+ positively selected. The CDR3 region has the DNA TGTGCCAGCTCACCGGAAGTTTACGCTGAAGCTTTCTTT. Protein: CASSPEVYAEAFF.